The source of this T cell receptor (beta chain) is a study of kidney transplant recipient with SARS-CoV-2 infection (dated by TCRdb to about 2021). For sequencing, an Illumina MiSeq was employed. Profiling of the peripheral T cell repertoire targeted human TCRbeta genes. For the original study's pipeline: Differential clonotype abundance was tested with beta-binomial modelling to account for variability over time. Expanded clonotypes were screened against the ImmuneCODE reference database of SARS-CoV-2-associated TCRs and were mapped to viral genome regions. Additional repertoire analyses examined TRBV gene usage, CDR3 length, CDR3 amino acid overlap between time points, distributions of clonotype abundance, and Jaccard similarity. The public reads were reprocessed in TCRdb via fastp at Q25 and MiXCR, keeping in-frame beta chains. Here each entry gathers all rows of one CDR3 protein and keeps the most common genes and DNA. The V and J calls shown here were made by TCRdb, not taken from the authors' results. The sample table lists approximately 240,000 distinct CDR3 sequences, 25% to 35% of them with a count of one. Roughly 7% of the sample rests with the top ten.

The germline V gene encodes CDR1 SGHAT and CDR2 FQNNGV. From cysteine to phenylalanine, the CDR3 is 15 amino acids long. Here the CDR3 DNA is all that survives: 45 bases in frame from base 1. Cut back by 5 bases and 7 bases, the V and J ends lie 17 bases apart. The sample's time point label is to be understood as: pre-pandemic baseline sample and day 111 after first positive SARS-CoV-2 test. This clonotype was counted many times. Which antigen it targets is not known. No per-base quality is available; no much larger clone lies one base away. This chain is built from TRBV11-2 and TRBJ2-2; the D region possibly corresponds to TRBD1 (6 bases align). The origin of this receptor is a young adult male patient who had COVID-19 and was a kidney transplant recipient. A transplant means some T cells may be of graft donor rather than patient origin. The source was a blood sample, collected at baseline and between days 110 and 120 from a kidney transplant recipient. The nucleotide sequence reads TGTGCCAGCAGCCTGAGGCCAGGGGCGGTCGGGGAGCTGTTTTTT. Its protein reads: CASSLRPGAVGELFF.